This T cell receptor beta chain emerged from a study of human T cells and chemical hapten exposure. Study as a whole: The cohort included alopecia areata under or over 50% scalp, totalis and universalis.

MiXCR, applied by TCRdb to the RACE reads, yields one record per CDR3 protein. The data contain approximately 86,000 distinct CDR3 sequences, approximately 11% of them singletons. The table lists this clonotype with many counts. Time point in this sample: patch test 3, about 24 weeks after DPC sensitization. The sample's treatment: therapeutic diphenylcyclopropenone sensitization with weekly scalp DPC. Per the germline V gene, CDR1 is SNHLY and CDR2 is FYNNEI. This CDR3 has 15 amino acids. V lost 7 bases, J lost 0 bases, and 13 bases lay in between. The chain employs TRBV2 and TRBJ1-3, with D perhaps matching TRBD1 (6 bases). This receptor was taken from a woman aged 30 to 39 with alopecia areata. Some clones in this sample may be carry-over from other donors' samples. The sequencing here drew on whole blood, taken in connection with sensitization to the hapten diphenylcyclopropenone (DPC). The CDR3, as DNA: TGTGCCAGCATACGAGCAGGGGTCTCTGGAAACACCATATATTTT. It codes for CASIRAGVSGNTIYF. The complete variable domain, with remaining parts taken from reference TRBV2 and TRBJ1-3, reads EPEVTQTPSHQVTQMGQEVILRCVPISNHLYFYWYRQILGQKVEFLVSFYNNEISEKSEIFDDQFSVERPDGSNFTLKIRSTKLEDSAMYFCASIRAGVSGNTIYFGEGSWLTVV.